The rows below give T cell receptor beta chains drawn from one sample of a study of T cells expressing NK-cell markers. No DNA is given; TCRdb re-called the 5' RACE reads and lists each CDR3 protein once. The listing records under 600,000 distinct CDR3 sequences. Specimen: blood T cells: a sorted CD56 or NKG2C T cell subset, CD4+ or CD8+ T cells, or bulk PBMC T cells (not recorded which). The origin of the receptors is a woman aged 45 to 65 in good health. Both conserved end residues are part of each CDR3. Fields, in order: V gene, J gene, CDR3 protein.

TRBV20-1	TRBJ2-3	CSARDNRQSTDTQYF
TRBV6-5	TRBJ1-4	CASSYYRVATNEKLFF
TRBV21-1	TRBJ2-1	CASSPTARGEQFF
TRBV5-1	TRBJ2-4	CASSLQGSKGDIQYF
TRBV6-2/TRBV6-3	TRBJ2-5	CASSSAYQETQYF
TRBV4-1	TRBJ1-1	CASSQVNLVSNTEAFF
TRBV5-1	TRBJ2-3	CASSTGDRVKDTQYF
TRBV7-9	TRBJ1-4	CASSRGVGVLEKLFF
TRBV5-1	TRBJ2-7	CASSSGGTSDYEQYF
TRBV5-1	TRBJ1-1	CASSLEGTRLNTEAFF
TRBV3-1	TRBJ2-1	CASSHVGLAGGGEQFF
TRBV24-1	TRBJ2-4	CATAARGKNIQYF